This T cell receptor (beta chain) is from a study of T cells in Graves' hyperthyroidism and ophthalmopathy. Broader study findings: In validation, the model predicted ophthalmopathy. These predictions came a median roughly 6 months before onset.

RNA transcripts gave rise to amplified TCR beta CDR3 regions. When the TCR CDR3 underwent first-round RT-PCR, the HTBI primer set was used. TCRdb re-analysed the multiplex PCR reads in MiXCR, keeping a single row per CDR3 protein. Of about 570,000 distinct CDR3 sequences listed, about half are singletons. This CDR3 comprises 13 residues. Germline V gives CDR1 SGHRS, CDR2 YFSETQ. The V and J ends lost 3 bases and 4 bases respectively, with 8 bases between them. The table lists this clonotype with a count of one. Its antigen is unknown. This clonotype was sampled from an adult woman with Graves' disease, either hyperthyroidism or ophthalmopathy (not recorded which). Sequencing was performed on peripheral blood or thyroid tissue (not recorded which). The chain has TRBV5-1 and TRBJ1-5; D gene unclear. The CDR3, as DNA: TGCGCCAGCAGCTCGGCCAGTAATCAGCCCCAGCATTTT. As protein: CASSSASNQPQHF.